The 14 T cell receptor beta chains given below trace back to one sample, sequenced in a study of T cell repertoires in cytomegalovirus infection. TCRdb ran MiXCR on the reads and lists one entry per CDR3 protein. The data contain about 230,000 distinct CDR3 sequences, about 23% of them singletons. Sequencing was carried out using CD8+ T cells from PBMCs. The receptors shown here come from a human donor in good health (CMV status not recorded). Some clones in this sample may be carry-over from other donors' samples.

V and J are TRBV20-1 and TRBJ1-5; no clear D. CDR3 length equals 15 residues. Germline V CDR1 and CDR2: DFQATT, SNEGSKA (reference sequence). The V end lost 0 bases, the J end lost 0 bases, and 9 bases lay between the germline ends. DNA of the CDR3: TGCAGTGCTAGAGATCCCAGAAATAGCAATCAGCCCCAGCATTTT. This translates into CSARDPRNSNQPQHF.

J is TRBJ2-1 and V is TRBV14; D is unresolved. The CDR3 spans 16 residues. Trimming stripped 1 base from V and 2 bases from J, with 12 bases between. The germline V gene encodes CDR1 SGHDN and CDR2 FVKESK. The CDR3 nucleotides are TGTGCCAGCAGCCAAGTGACCCGGCCCGCCTACAATGAGCAGTTCTTC. It translates to CASSQVTRPAYNEQFF.

The chain has TRBV20-1 and TRBJ1-3; 10 bases are a match to TRBD1. V trimming: 6 bases; J trimming: 0 bases; junction bases outside the gene matches: 8. This CDR3 has 16 residues. The germline V gene has CDR1 DFQATT and CDR2 SNEGSKA (reference sequence). This chain's CDR3 is CSAPGTGEHSGNTIYF. The CDR3 DNA sequence: TGCAGTGCCCCCGGGACAGGGGAACACTCTGGAAACACCATATATTTT.

The chain uses TRBV28 and TRBJ2-5; no clear D gene. Trimming pared 1 base from V and 1 base from J, leaving 7 bases between. The CDR3 is made up of 14 amino acids. Germline CDR1 and CDR2: MDHEN and SYDVKM. The CDR3 DNA follows: TGTGCCAGCAGTTTATTTGTGCTCCAAGAGACCCAGTACTTC. Encoded protein: CASSLFVLQETQYF.

This clonotype has just a few counts. This chain connects TRBV2 to TRBJ1-4, with 8 bases fitting TRBD1. The V gene's germline CDR1 is SNHLY and CDR2 FYNNEI. V shed 7 bases, J shed 8 bases, and the junction held 12 bases outside the gene matches. CDR3 size: 15 residues. DNA of the CDR3: TGTGCCAGCATCCGAGACGGACAGGGATGGGAAAAACTGTTTTTT. Amino acid sequence: CASIRDGQGWEKLFF.

This clonotype was seen repeatedly, ten times or more. This chain links TRBV29-1 with TRBJ2-1, with TRBD1 matching over 7 bases. V lost 4 bases to trimming and J lost 0 bases; unmatched junction nucleotides: 3. The CDR3 runs to 14 residues. CDR1 and CDR2 from the germline V gene are SQVTM and ANQGSEA. The chain's CDR3 is CSVVDRSSYNEQFF. Written as DNA, the CDR3 is TGCAGCGTTGTGGACAGGAGCTCCTACAATGAGCAGTTCTTC.

The rearrangement uses TRBV5-5 and TRBJ2-5, with D possibly TRBD2 on 6 matching bases. Trimming stripped 0 bases from V and 0 bases from J, with 15 bases between. Looked up from germline, CDR1 is SGHKS and CDR2 is YYEKEE (reference sequence). The CDR3 length is 17 residues. The CDR3 sequence is CASSLVHRGIDQETQYF. The CDR3 DNA is TGTGCCAGCAGCTTGGTCCATCGGGGGATCGACCAAGAGACCCAGTACTTC.

The rearrangement uses TRBV20-1 and TRBJ1-1, with 8 nucleotides matching TRBD1. The germline V gene has CDR1 DFQATT and CDR2 SNEGSKA (reference sequence). Trimming took 3 bases from V and 1 from J; bases not matched to a gene: 4. CDR3 size: 14 residues. CDR3 protein: CSARGQASNTEAFF. DNA for the CDR3: TGCAGTGCTAGGGGACAGGCGTCGAACACTGAAGCTTTCTTT.

The J gene is TRBJ2-1, the V gene TRBV7-9; 9 bases match TRBD2. This CDR3 has 15 residues. Germline V CDR1 and CDR2: SEHNR, FQNEAQ (reference sequence). J gave up 14 bases and V 5 bases, and 16 bases lay outside the gene matches. CDR3 DNA: TGTGCCAGCAGCATAGGGGCTAGCGGGGATTTCGCGGAGTTCTTC. This sequence encodes CASSIGASGDFAEFF.

This clonotype showed up just a few times. V usage is TRBV5-5 and J usage is TRBJ2-7, with a weak D call TRBD2 (5 bases). From germline, CDR1 is SGHKS and CDR2 YYEKEE (reference sequence). The CDR3 runs 13 residues. V gave up 1 base and J gave up 2 bases, with 7 bases separating them. CDR3 bases: TGTGCCAGCAGCTTGCGGGATACCTACGAGCAGTACTTC. Amino acid sequence: CASSLRDTYEQYF.

The gene calls are TRBV12-5 and TRBJ2-1; D is perhaps TRBD2 (6 bases). V was clipped by 6 bases and J by 6 bases, with 12 bases between them. Germline V lookup: CDR1 LGHNT, CDR2 FRNRAP. CDR3 length equals 13 residues. The CDR3 loop reads CASGPGLGNEQFF. DNA for the CDR3: TGTGCTAGTGGCCCGGGACTCGGCAATGAGCAGTTCTTC.

This clonotype was detected ten times or more. This CDR3 is CASSFYGGNTEAFF. The CDR3 bases are TGTGCCAGCAGTTTCTACGGGGGGAACACTGAAGCTTTCTTT. The genes are TRBV28 and TRBJ1-1, with a tentative D call TRBD1 (5 bases). Germline V gene lookup returns CDR1 MDHEN and CDR2 SYDVKM. V lost 3 bases, J lost 1 base, and 9 bases lay in between. This CDR3 is built from 14 residues.

The chain links TRBV5-6 to TRBJ1-2; TRBD1 might be the D (5 bases). This CDR3 is built from 14 residues. The V end was cut by 3 bases, the J end by 0 bases, with 9 bases between. The germline gives CDR1 SGHDT, CDR2 YYEEEE. CDR3 DNA: TGTGCCAGCAGCTCCATCAGGGCTAACTATGGCTACACCTTC. This sequence encodes CASSSIRANYGYTF.

The V gene is TRBV15, the J gene TRBJ2-3; 7 nucleotides align to TRBD2. This CDR3 is 18 amino acids long. Looked up from germline, CDR1 is LNHNV and CDR2 is YYDKDF (reference sequence). V lost 4 bases to trimming and J lost 1 base; unmatched junction nucleotides: 14. The CDR3 spells CATSTGTLGGSGTDTQYF. The CDR3 coding sequence is TGTGCCACCAGCACCGGCACCCTGGGGGGGTCGGGCACAGATACGCAGTATTTT. The complete variable domain, with remaining parts taken from reference TRBV15 and TRBJ2-3, reads DAMVIQNPRYQVTQFGKPVTLSCSQTLNHNVMYWYQQKSSQAPKLLFHYYDKDFNNEADTPDNFQSRRPNTSFCFLDIRSPGLGDTAMYLCATSTGTLGGSGTDTQYFGPGTRLTVL.